This TCR beta chain was captured by sequencing in a study of blood T cell repertoires in COVID-19. Study-wide context: COVID-19 samples from acute and convalescent phases originated in the United States, Italy and Spain. The analysed material was cDNA or gDNA that came from T cells, B-cell-depleted T cells, or PBMCs.

Libraries were prepared by immunoSEQ multiplex PCR; TCRdb keeps only in-frame clonotypes and omits some of them. The sample lists over 200,000 clones, 81% occurring once. Germline V lookup: CDR1 LGHDT, CDR2 YNNKEL (reference sequence). The CDR3 has 14 residues. After removal of 1 base from V and 3 bases from J, the junction contained 0 bases not matched to a gene. In regard to this clone: The sample has other DNA sequences that encode this CDR3 too.

This clonotype was sampled from a woman aged 80 or over with acute or convalescent COVID-19. Sequencing was carried out using peripheral blood. The chain employs TRBV3-1 (or the pseudogene TRBV3-2) and TRBJ2-1, with 7 bases matching TRBD1. CDR3 protein: CASSQAGGYNEQFF. CDR3 bases: TGTGCCAGCAGCCAAGCAGGGGGCTACAATGAGCAGTTCTTC.